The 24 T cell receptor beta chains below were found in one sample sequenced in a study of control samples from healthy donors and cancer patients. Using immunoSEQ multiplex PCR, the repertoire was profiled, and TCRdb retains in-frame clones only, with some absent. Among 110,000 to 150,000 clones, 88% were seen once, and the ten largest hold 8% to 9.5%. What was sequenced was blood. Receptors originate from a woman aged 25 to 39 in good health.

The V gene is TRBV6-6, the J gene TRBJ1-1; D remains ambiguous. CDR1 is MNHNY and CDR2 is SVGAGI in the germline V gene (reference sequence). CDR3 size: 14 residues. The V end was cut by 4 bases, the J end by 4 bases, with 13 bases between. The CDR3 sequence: CASSSPPRVTEAFF. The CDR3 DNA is TGTGCCAGCAGTTCCCCCCCTCGGGTCACTGAAGCTTTCTTT.

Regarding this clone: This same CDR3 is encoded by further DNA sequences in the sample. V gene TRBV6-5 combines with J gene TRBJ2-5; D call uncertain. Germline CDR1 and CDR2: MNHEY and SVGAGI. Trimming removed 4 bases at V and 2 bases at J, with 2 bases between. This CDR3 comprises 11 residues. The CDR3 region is CASSLQETQYF. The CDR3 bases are TGTGCCAGCAGTTTACAAGAGACCCAGTACTTC.

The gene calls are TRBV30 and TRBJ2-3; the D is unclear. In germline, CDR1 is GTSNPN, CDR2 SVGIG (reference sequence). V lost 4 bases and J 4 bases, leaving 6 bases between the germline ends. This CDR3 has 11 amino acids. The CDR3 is CAWNTADTQYF. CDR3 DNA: TGTGCCTGGAATACTGCAGATACGCAGTATTTT.

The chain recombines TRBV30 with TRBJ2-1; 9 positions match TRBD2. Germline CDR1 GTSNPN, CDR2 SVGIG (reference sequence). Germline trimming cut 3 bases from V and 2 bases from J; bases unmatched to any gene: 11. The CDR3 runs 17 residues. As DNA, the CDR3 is TGTGCCTGGAGGGTAGCGGGAGCTTCCGGGACCTACAATGAGCAGTTCTTC. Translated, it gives CAWRVAGASGTYNEQFF.

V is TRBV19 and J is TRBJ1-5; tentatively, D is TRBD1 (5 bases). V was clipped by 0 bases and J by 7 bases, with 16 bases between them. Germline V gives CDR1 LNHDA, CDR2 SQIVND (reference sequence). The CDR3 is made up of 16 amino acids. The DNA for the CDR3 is TGTGCCAGTAGTATAGATAAGGGCCCCGGGGCCCAGCCCCAGCATTTT. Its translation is CASSIDKGPGAQPQHF.

The CDR3 DNA is TGTGCCAGCTCACCTAGACAGGGTTGGGAAGAGACCCAGTACTTC. Its protein product is CASSPRQGWEETQYF. The chain joins TRBV18 to TRBJ2-5, with 7 bases fitting TRBD1. The germline V gene encodes CDR1 KGHSH and CDR2 LQKENI. CDR3 length equals 15 residues. The V gene end was trimmed by 3 bases and the J gene end by 3 bases; junction bases not matched to a gene: 7.

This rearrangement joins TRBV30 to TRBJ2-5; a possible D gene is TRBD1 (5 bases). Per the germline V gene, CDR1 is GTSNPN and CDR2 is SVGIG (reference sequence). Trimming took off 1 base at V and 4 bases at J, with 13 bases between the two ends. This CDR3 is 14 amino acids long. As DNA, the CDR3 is TGTGCCTGGAGTGGAGGCCAGGGCAGAGAGACCCAGTACTTC. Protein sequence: CAWSGGQGRETQYF.

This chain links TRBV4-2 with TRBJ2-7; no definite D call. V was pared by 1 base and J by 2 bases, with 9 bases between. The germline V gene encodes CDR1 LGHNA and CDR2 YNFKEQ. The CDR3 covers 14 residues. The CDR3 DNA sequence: TGTGCCAGCAGCCAAGCAGGTTCCGCCTACGAGCAGTACTTC. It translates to CASSQAGSAYEQYF.

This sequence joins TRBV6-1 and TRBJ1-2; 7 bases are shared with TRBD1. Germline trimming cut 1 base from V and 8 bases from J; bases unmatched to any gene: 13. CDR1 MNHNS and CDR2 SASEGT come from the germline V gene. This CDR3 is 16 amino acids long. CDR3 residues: CASSEGEGAGFLGYTF. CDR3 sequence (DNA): TGTGCCAGCAGTGAAGGGGAGGGGGCCGGATTTCTGGGCTACACCTTC.

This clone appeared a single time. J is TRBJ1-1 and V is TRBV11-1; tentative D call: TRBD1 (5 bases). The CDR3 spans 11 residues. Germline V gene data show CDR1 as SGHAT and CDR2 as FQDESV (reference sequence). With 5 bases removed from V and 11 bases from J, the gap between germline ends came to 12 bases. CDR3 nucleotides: TGTGCCAGCAGCGTAGGGGCAGCGGCTTTCTTT. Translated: CASSVGAAAFF.

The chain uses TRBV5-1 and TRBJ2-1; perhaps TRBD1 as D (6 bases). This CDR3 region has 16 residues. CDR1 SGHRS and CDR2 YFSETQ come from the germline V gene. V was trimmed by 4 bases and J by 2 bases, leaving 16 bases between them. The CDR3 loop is CASSEDEGVTYNEQFF. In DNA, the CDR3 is TGCGCCAGCAGCGAGGACGAGGGGGTCACCTACAATGAGCAGTTCTTC.

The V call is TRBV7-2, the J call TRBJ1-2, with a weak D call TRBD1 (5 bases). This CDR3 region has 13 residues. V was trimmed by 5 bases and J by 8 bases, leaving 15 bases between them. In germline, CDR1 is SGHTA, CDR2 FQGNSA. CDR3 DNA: TGTGCCAGCAGCCGCGGCGGGGGGTTAGGCTACACCTTC. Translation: CASSRGGGLGYTF. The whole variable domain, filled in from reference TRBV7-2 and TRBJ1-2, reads GAGVSQSPSNKVTEKGKDVELRCDPISGHTALYWYRQSLGQGLEFLIYFQGNSAPDKSGLPSDRFSAERTGGSVSTLTIQRTQQEDSAVYLCASSRGGGLGYTFGSGTRLTVV.

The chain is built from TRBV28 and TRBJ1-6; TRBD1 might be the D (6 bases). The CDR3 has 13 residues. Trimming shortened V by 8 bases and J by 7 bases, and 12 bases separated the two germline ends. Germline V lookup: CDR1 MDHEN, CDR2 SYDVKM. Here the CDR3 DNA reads TGTGCCAGCGAGGGGGGGGGAAATTCACCCCTCCACTTT. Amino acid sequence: CASEGGGNSPLHF.

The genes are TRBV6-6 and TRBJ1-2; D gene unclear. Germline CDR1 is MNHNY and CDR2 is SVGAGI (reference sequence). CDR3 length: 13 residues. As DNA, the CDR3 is TGTGCAACCAGGCGGGCCACGGGCCATGGCTACACCTTC. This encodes CATRRATGHGYTF.

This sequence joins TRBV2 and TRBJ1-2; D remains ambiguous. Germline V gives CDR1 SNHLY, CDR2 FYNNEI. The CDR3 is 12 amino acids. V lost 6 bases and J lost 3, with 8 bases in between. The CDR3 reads CASSGDYYGYTF. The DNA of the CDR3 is TGTGCCAGCAGCGGAGATTACTATGGCTACACCTTC.

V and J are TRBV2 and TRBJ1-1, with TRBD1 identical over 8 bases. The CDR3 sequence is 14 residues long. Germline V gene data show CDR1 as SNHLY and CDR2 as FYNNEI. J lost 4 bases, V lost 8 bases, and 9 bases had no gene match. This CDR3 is CASSLEQGGTEAFF. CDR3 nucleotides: TGTGCCAGCTCGCTTGAACAGGGGGGCACTGAAGCTTTCTTT.

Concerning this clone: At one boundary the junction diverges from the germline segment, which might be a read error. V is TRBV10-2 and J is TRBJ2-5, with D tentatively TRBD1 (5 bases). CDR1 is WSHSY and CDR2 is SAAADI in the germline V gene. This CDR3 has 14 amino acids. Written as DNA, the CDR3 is TGCGCCAGCAGTGATAACCAGGGCCAAGAGAACCAGTACTTC. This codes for CASSDNQGQENQYF.

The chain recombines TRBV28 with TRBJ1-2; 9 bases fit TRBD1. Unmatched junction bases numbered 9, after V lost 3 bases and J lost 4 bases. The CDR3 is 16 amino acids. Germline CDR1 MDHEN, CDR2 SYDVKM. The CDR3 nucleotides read TGTGCCAGCAGTTTCGTTTGGGGGACAGGGATCTATGGCTACACCTTC. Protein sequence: CASSFVWGTGIYGYTF.

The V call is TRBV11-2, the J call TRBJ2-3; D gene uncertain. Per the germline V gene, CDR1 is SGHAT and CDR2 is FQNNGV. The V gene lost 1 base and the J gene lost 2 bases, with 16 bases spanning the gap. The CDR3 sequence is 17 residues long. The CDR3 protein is CASSLVVSARFTDTQYF. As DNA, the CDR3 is TGTGCCAGCAGCTTAGTTGTGAGCGCTCGATTCACAGATACGCAGTATTTT.

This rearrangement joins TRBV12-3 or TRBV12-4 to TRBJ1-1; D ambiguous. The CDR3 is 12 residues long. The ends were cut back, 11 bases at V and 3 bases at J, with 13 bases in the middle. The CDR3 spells CASQPQYTEAFF. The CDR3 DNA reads TGTGCCTCCCAACCGCAGTACACTGAAGCTTTCTTT.

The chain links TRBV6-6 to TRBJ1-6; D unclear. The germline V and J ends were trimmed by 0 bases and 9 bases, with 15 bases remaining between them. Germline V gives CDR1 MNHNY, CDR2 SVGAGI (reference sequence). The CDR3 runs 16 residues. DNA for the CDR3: TGTGCCAGCAGTTACTCGACTCGCAGCATCGGTTCACCCCTCCACTTT. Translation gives CASSYSTRSIGSPLHF.

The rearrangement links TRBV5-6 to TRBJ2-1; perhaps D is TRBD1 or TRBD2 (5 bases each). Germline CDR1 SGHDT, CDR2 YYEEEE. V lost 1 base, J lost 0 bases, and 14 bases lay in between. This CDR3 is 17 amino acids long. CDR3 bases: TGTGCCAGCAGCTTGTTATTCGGGGCACGCTCCTACAATGAGCAGTTCTTC. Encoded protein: CASSLLFGARSYNEQFF.

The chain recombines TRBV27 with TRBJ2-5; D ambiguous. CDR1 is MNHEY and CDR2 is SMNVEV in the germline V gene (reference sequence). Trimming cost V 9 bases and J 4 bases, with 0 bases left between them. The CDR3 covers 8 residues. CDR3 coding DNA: TGTGCCAGAGAGACCCAGTACTTC. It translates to CARETQYF.

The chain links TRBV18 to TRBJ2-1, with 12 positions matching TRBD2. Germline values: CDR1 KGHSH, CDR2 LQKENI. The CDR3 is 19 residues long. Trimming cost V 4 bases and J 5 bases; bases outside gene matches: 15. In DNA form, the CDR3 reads TGTGCCAGCTCACGCCCCAGACTAGCGGGAGCCCCCAATGACAATGAGCAGTTCTTC. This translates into CASSRPRLAGAPNDNEQFF.